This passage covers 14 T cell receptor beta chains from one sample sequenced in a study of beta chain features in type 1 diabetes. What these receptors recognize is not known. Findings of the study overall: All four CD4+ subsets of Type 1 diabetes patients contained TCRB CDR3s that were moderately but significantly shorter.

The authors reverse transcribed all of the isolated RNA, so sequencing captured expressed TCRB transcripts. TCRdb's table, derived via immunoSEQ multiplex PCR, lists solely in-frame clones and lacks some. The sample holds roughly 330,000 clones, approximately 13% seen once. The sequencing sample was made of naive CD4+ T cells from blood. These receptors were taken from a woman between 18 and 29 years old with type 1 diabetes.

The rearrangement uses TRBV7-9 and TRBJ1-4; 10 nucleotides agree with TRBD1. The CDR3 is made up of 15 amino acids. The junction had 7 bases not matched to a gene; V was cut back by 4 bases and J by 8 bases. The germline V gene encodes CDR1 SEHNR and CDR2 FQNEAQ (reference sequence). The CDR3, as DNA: TGTGCCAGCAGCTCGAAGACAGGGGGCGGCGAAAAACTGTTTTTT. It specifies CASSSKTGGGEKLFF.

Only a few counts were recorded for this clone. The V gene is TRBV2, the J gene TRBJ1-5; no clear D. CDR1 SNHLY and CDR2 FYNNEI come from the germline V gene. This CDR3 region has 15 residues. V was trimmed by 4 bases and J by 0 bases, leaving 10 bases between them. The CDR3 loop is CASSVRGYSNQPQHF. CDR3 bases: TGTGCCAGCAGTGTCCGCGGCTATAGCAATCAGCCCCAGCATTTT. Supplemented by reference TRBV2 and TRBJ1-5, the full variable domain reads EPEVTQTPSHQVTQMGQEVILRCVPISNHLYFYWYRQILGQKVEFLVSFYNNEISEKSEIFDDQFSVERPDGSNFTLKIRSTKLEDSAMYFCASSVRGYSNQPQHFGDGTRLSIL.

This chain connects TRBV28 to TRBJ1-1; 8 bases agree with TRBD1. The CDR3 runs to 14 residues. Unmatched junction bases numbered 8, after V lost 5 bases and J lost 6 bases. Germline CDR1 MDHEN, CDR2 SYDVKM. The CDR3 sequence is CASSPGTGRAEAFF. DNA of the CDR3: TGTGCCAGCAGTCCCGGGACAGGAAGGGCTGAAGCTTTCTTT.

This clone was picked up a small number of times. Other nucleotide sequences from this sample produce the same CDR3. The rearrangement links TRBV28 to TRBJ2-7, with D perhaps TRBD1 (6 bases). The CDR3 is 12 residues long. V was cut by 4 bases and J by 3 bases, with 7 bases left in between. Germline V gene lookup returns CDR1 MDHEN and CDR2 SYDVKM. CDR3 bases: TGTGCCAGCAGTTCCAGGGGCTACGAGCAGTACTTC. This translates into CASSSRGYEQYF.

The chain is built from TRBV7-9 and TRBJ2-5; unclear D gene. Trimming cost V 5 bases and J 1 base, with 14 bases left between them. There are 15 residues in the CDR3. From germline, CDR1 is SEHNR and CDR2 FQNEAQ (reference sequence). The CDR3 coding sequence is TGTGCCAGCAGCCTCCTTCTTGCGGCCCAAGAGACCCAGTACTTC. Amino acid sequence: CASSLLLAAQETQYF.

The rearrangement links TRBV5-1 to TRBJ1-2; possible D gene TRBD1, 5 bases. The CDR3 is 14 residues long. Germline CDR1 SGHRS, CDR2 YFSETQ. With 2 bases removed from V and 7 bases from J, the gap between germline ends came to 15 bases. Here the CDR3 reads CASSFHGAALGYTF. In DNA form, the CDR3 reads TGCGCCAGCAGCTTTCATGGGGCGGCTCTTGGCTACACCTTC.

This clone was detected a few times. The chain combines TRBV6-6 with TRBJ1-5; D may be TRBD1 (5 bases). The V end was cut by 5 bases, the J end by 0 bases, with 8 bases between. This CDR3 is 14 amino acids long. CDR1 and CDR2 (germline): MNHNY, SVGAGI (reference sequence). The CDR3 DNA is TGTGCCAGCAGTGGGGGGTATAGCAATCAGCCCCAGCATTTT. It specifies CASSGGYSNQPQHF.

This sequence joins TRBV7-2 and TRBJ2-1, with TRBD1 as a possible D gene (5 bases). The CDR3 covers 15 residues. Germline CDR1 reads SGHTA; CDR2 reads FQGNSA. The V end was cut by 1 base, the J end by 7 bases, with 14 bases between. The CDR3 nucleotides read TGTGCCAGCAGCTTAGACCCAGGGAAGGTAAATGAGCAGTTCTTC. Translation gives CASSLDPGKVNEQFF.

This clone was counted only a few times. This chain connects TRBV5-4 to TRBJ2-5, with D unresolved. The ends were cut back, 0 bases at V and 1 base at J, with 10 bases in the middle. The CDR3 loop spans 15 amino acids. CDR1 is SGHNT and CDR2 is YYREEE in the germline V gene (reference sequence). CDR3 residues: CASSLALGGQETQYF. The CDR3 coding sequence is TGTGCCAGCAGCTTGGCCCTCGGCGGCCAAGAGACCCAGTACTTC. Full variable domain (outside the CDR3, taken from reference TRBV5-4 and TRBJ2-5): ETGVTQSPTHLIKTRGQQVTLRCSSQSGHNTVSWYQQALGQGPQFIFQYYREEENGRGNFPPRFSGLQFPNYSSELNVNALELDDSALYLCASSLALGGQETQYFGPGTRLLVL.

CDR3 DNA sequence: TGTGCCTGGAGTGTAAATACGGCGCCTAGCGGGAGAGCAGATACGCAGTATTTT. This codes for CAWSVNTAPSGRADTQYF. The V call is TRBV30, the J call TRBJ2-3; 10 bases align to TRBD2. Losses at the gene ends were 0 bases for V and 4 bases for J; bases not matched to a gene: 13. CDR3 length equals 18 residues. The germline CDR1 and CDR2 sequences are GTSNPN and SVGIG (reference sequence).

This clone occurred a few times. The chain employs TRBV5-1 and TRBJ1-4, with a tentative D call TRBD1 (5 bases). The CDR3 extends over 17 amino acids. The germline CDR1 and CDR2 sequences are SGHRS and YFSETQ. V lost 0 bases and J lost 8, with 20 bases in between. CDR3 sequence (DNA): TGCGCCAGCAGCTTGGAGGCGGTCCAGGGAGGAGAGGAAAAACTGTTTTTT. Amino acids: CASSLEAVQGGEEKLFF.

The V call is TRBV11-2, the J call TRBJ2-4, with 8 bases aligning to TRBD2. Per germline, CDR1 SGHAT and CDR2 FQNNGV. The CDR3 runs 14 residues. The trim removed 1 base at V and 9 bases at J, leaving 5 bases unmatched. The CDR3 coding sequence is TGTGCCAGCAGCTTAGGTCGTCGGGGGGGCATTCAGTACTTC. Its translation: CASSLGRRGGIQYF.

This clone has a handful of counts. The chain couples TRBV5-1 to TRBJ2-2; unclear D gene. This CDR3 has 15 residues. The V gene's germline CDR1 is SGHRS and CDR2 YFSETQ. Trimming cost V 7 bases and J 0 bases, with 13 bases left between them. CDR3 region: CASRNQISNTGELFF. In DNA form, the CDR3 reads TGCGCCAGCCGTAACCAGATATCGAACACCGGGGAGCTGTTTTTT.

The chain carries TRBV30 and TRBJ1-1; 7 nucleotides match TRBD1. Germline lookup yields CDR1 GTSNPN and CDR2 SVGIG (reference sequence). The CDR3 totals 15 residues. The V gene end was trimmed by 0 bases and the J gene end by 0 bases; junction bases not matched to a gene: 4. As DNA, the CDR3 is TGTGCCTGGAGTGTAGCCGGGACAGTGAACACTGAAGCTTTCTTT. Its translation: CAWSVAGTVNTEAFF.